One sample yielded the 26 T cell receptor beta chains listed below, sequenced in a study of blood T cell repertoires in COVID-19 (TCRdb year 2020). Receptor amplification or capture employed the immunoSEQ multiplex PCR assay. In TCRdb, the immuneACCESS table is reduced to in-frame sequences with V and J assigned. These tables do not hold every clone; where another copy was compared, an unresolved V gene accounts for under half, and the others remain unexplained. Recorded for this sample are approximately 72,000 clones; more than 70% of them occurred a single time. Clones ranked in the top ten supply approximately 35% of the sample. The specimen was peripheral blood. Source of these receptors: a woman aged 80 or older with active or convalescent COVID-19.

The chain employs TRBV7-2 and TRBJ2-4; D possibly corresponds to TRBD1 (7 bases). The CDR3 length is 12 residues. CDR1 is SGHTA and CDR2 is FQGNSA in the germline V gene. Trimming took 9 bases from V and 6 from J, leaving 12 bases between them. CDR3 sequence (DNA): TGTGCCAGTAGGGGGGACAGAAACATTCAGTACTTC. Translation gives CASRGDRNIQYF.

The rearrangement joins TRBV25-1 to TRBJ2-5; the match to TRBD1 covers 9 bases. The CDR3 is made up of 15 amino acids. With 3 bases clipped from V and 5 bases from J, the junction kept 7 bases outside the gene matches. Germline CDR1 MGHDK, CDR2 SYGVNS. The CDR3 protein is CASSEPGQGSETQYF. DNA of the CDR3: TGTGCCAGCAGTGAGCCGGGACAGGGCTCGGAGACCCAGTACTTC.

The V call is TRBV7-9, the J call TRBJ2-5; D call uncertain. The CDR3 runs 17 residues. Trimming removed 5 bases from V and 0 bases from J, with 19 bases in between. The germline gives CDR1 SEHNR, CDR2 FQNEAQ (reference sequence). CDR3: CASSARRSSTYQETQYF. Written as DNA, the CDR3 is TGTGCCAGCAGCGCGAGACGGTCGTCGACTTACCAAGAGACCCAGTACTTC.

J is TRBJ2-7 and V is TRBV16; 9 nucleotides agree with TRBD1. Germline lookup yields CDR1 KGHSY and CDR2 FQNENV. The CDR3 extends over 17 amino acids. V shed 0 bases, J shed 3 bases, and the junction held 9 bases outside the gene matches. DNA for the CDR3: TGTGCCAGCAGCCAATCCCGAGGACAGGGGCTTGACTACGAGCAGTACTTC. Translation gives CASSQSRGQGLDYEQYF.

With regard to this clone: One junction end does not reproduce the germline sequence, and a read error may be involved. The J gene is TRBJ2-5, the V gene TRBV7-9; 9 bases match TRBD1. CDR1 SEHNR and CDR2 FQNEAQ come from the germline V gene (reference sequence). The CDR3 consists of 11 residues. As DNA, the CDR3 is TGTGCCAGCAGCCGGGACAGGGAGAAGAACTTC. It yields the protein CASSRDREKNF.

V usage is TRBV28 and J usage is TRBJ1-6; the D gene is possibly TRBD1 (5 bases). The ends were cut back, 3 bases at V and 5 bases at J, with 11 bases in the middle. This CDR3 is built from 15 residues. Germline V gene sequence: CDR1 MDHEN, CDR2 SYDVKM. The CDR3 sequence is CASSFGGSNNSPLHF. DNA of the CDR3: TGTGCCAGCAGTTTCGGGGGTTCCAATAATTCACCCCTCCACTTT.

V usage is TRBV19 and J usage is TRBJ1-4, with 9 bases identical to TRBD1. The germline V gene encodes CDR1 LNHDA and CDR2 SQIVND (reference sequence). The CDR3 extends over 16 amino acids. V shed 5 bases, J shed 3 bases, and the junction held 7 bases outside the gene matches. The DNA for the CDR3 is TGTGCCAGTAGTCCACAGGGGGCGCGGGCTAATGAAAAACTGTTTTTT. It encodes CASSPQGARANEKLFF.

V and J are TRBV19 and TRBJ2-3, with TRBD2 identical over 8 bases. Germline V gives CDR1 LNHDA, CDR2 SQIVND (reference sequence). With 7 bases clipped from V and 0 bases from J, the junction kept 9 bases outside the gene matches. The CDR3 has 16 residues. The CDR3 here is CASKNRGGRSTDTQYF. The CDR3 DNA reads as TGTGCCAGTAAGAACCGGGGGGGCCGAAGCACAGATACGCAGTATTTT.

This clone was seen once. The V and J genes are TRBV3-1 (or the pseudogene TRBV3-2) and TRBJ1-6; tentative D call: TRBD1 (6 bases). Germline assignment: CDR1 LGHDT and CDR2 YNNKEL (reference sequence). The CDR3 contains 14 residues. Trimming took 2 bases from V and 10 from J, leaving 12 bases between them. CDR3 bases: TGTGCCAGCAGCCAAAACAGGGATCGGTCACCCCTCCACTTT. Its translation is CASSQNRDRSPLHF.

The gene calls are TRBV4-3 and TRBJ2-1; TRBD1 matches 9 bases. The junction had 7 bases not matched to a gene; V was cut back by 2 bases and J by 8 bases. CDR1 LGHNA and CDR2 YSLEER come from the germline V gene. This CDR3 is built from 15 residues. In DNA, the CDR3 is TGCGCCAGCAGCCAACCAGGGACAGGGAATGATGAGCAGTTCTTC. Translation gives CASSQPGTGNDEQFF.

The CDR3 reads CAWSVLAGRLGTEAFF. The CDR3 DNA reads TGTGCCTGGAGTGTACTGGCAGGGAGGTTGGGCACTGAAGCTTTCTTT. This sequence joins TRBV30 and TRBJ1-1; a weak D match, TRBD1 (5 bases). Germline V gene data show CDR1 as GTSNPN and CDR2 as SVGIG (reference sequence). This CDR3 region has 16 residues. V was cut by 0 bases and J by 4 bases, with 18 bases left in between.

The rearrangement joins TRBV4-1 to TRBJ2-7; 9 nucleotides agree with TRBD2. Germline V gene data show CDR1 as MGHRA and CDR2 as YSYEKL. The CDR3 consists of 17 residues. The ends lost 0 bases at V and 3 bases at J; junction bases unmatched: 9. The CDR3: CASSQEGRRGGFYEQYF. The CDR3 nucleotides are TGCGCCAGCAGCCAAGAGGGACGGCGGGGGGGCTTCTACGAGCAGTACTTC.

CDR3 nucleotides: TGTGCCAGCAGCAATAGACAGTATCTGAACACTGAAGCTTTCTTT. It specifies CASSNRQYLNTEAFF. The gene calls are TRBV5-4 and TRBJ1-1; perhaps TRBD1 as D (5 bases). Germline V lookup: CDR1 SGHNT, CDR2 YYREEE (reference sequence). V was trimmed by 4 bases and J by 0 bases, leaving 13 bases between them. CDR3 length: 15 residues.

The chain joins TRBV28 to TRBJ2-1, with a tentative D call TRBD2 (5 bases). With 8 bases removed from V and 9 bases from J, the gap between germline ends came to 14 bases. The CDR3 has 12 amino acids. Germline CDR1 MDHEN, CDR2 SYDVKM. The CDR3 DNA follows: TGTGCCAGCCTGACTACCCCAGGTGAGCAGTTCTTC. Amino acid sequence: CASLTTPGEQFF.

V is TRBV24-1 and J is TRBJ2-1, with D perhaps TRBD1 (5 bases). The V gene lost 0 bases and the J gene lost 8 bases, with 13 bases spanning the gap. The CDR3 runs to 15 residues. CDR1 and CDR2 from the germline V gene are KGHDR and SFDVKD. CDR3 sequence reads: CATSDLQHSRDEQFF. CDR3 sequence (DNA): TGTGCCACCAGTGATTTGCAGCATAGCAGGGATGAGCAGTTCTTC.

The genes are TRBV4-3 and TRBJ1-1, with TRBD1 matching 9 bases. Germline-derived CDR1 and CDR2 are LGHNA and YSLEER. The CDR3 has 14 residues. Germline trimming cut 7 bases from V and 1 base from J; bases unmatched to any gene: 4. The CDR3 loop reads CASNYRGQNTEAFF. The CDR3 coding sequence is TGCGCCAGCAATTACAGGGGGCAGAACACTGAAGCTTTCTTT.

CDR3 amino acids: CASGPRGARGNTIYF. CDR3 nucleotides: TGTGCCAGCGGGCCCAGGGGTGCGCGAGGAAACACCATATATTTT. The V call is TRBV2, the J call TRBJ1-3; weak D call: TRBD1 (6 bases). Germline-derived CDR1 and CDR2 are SNHLY and FYNNEI. Trimming left V 8 bases short and J 4 bases short, with 18 bases between. The CDR3 consists of 15 residues.

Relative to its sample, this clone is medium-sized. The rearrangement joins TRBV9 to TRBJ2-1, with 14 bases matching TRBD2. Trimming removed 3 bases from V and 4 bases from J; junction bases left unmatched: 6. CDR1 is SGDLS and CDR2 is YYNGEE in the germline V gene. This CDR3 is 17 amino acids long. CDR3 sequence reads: CASSAGLAGGLYNEQFF. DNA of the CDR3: TGTGCCAGCAGCGCTGGACTAGCGGGGGGCTTATACAATGAGCAGTTCTTC.

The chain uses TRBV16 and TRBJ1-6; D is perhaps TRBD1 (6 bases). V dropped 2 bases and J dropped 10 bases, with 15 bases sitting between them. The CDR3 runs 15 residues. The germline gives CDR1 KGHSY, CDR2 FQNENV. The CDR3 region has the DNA TGTGCCAGCAGCCAACGGAACAGGGTACAATCACCCCTCCACTTT. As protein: CASSQRNRVQSPLHF. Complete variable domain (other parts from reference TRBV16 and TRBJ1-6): GEEVAQTPKHLVRGEGQKAKLYCAPIKGHSYVFWYQQVLKNEFKFLISFQNENVFDETGMPKERFSAKCLPNSPCSLEIQATKLEDSAVYFCASSQRNRVQSPLHFGNGTRLTVT.

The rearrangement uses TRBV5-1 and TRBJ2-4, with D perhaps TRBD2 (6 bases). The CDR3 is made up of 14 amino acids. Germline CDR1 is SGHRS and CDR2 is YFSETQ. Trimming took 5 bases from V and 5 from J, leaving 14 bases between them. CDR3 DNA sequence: TGCGCCAGCAGTTTTTTAGGGAGGCAAAACATTCAGTACTTC. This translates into CASSFLGRQNIQYF. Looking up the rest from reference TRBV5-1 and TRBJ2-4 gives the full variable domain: KAGVTQTPRYLIKTRGQQVTLSCSPISGHRSVSWYQQTPGQGLQFLFEYFSETQRNKGNFPGRFSGRQFSNSRSEMNVSTLELGDSALYLCASSFLGRQNIQYFGAGTRLSVL.

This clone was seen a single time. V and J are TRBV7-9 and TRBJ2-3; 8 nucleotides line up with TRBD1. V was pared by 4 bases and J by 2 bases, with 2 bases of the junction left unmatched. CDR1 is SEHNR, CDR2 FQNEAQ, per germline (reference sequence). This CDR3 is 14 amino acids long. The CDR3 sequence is CASSWGQDTDTQYF. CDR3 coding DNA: TGTGCCAGCAGCTGGGGACAGGACACAGATACGCAGTATTTT.

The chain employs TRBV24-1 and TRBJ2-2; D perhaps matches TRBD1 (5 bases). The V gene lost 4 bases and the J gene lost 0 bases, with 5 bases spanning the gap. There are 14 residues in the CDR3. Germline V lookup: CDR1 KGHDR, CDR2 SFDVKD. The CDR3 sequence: CATSEGANTGELFF. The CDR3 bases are TGTGCCACCAGTGAAGGGGCGAACACCGGGGAGCTGTTTTTT.

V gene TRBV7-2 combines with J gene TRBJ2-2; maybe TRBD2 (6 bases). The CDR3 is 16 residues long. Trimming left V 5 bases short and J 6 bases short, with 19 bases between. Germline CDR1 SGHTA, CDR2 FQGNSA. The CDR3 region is CASSRPVVGGAGELFF. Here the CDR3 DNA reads TGTGCCAGCAGCCGTCCGGTGGTGGGGGGTGCCGGGGAGCTGTTTTTT.

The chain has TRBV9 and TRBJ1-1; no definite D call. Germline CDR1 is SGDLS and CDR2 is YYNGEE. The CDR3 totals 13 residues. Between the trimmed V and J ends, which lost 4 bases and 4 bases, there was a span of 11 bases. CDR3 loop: CASSYGDGTEAFF. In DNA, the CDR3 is TGTGCCAGCAGCTACGGGGATGGCACTGAAGCTTTCTTT.

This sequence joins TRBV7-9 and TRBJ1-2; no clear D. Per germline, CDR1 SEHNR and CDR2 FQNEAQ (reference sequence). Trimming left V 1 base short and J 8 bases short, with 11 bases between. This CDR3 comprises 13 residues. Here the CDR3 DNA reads TGTGCCAGCAGCTTAGATGCGGGTGGGGGCTACACCTTC. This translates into CASSLDAGGGYTF.

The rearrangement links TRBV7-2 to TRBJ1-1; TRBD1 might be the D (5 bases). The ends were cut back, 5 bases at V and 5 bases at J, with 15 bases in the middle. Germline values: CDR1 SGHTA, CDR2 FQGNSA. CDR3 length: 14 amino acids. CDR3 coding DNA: TGTGCCAGCAGCCCCGGTGGGGCAAGAACTGAAGCTTTCTTT. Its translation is CASSPGGARTEAFF.